This T cell receptor beta chain was sequenced in a study of cytomegalovirus exposure and HLA in healthy donors (dated by TCRdb to 2017 to 2019). Regarding the study in general: According to an earlier analysis of 550 to 700 of the donors, 150 million to 200 million T cells yielded 95 million to 140 million unique TCR beta sequences and about 300 Gb of sequence data. Roughly 290 gigabases of sequencing data and approximately 92 million unique TCR sequences made up an early release that covered 500 to 700 HLA-typed donors. A later analysis re-analyzed previously published TCR beta repertoires from approximately 670 donors and added high-resolution HLA genotyping to study TCR occurrence patterns. The number of typed donors differed by locus: roughly 620-640 for A, B, C, DRB1 and DQB1; about 520 for DQA1; 606 for DPA1; and about 450 for DPB1. Using immunosequencing, the study profiled T cell repertoires from fewer than 700 subjects and related those repertoires to cytomegalovirus serostatus. An earlier analysis of fewer than 700 of the donors applied high-throughput TCR beta sequencing to assess whether each TCR beta V gene segment acted as functional or pseudogenic. The study aimed to test whether signatures of past pathogen exposure could be identified by cataloging public T cell receptors. In addition to the first cohort of 650 to 750 subjects, a separate validation cohort of over 90 different subjects was used. Of the roughly 410 genotyped donors, 81% were placed in the genetic ancestry cluster associated with self-reported Caucasian donors. High-throughput TCR immunosequencing, statistical association of individual TCRs with disease status, and machine learning were combined to predict cytomegalovirus infection status. A later genetic analysis used genome-wide SNP genotypes for about 65% of the roughly 670 donors, treating that subset as a discovery cohort. Rather than drawing on any new phenotypic data, the later analysis identified candidate immune exposures from TCR beta sequences and the way those sequences occurred across donors. Because of strong linkage in the cohort, roughly five DR-DQ haplotypes were treated as single units for association and clustering. Every discovery cohort repertoire had been produced on one sequencing platform. Across 398 genotyped donors of the cohort, an average of approximately 200,000 unique TCR beta nucleotide sequences per donor were sequenced, and about a sixth of those sequences were non-productive. Donor age, sex, ethnicity and CMV serostatus were compiled alongside the repertoire data. HLA typing covered class I and class II loci at four-digit resolution.

The cohort consisted of 600 to 700 healthy bone marrow donors. At the time of sampling, every cohort member was nominally healthy, though immune exposures that went unrecorded were likely present. The donor was CMV seropositive and was included in the group of 300 or so seropositive cohort members. A peripheral blood sample was provided by each donor, and peripheral blood mononuclear cells were used for TCR beta sequencing. The Qiagen DNeasy Blood Extraction Kit was used to extract genomic DNA from the blood cell samples. This clone was recorded a few times. It has no known antigen specificity. Base qualities are not provided; no much larger clone lies one nucleotide away. Libraries were made using the immunoSEQ multiplex PCR assay. The multiplex PCR relied on a mix of 60 forward primers for TCR Vbeta segments and 13 reverse primers for TCR Jbeta segments. A multiplex PCR assay on genomic DNA amplified the CDR3 region of rearranged TCR beta genes. On the Illumina HiSeq System, the amplified TCR beta libraries were sequenced as 87-base-pair reads. Turning to the authors' computational methods: A later analysis counted about 76 million unique TCR beta chains across the 666 repertoires, and around 12 million of these chains were shared by at least two donors. To remove PCR and sequencing errors, raw reads were error-corrected and collapsed into unique sequences using a nearest-neighbor algorithm that merged closely related sequences. Alignment of CDR3 sequences to IMGT reference sequences was used to assign V, D and J gene segments. For a sequence to be retained, a match of at least six nucleotides was required to both a V gene segment and a J gene segment. A rearrangement counted as productive if the CDR3 had no stop codons and remained in frame with V and J, and every other rearrangement counted as non-productive. CDR3 was defined by IMGT convention, running from the second conserved V-encoded cysteine to the conserved J-encoded phenylalanine. In an earlier analysis of approximately 590 of the donors, sequences lacking an unambiguous match to a single V gene segment were excluded. In an earlier analysis of a few hundred of the donors, a V segment was called functional when productive rearrangements were above 56.7%, and segregating when the standard deviation between donors exceeded 5%. A statistical classification framework was built to diagnose cytomegalovirus status from the catalog of TCR beta chain sequences. A later analysis assigned V and J genes by comparing TCR nucleotide sequences with IMGT/GENE-DB human TR gene sequences. Using the TCRdist pipeline, a later analysis assigned CDR3 sequences along with most-parsimonious VDJ recombination scenarios. A later analysis defined each TCR beta chain by its CDR3 amino acid sequence plus V-gene family, and excluded reads lacking a unique V-gene family. In a later analysis, around 600 highly shared, low-generation-probability nucleotide sequences were removed to address suspected cross-contamination and a sequencing artifact. For each public chain, a later analysis derived a clonal expansion index from normalized ranks of inferred template counts within each repertoire. Generation probabilities in a later analysis came from a VDJ recombination model fitted to out-of-frame rearrangements, and those results were checked against IGoR. A later analysis scored TCR-TCR, TCR-HLA and TCR-CMV co-occurrence with hypergeometric tests, applying a repertoire-size bias correction to TCR pairs. False discovery rates were estimated in a later analysis by permuting HLA or CMV assignments 20 times. In a later analysis, co-occurring TCRs were grouped using DBSCAN, with TCRdist sequence similarity added in when clustering inside HLA-allele-positive subsets. Co-occurrence clustering excluded repertoires with fewer than 30,000 or more than 120,000 public chains, plus five with anomalous nucleotide sharing. In its TCRdb copy, this immuneACCESS table keeps in-frame sequences only and misses some clones. Where compared with another copy, unresolved V genes explain less than half of these, and the others have no known cause. V and J calls and clone size are those listed in that table; D and trimming were worked out from the DNA. The sample table lists under 150,000 clones, roughly three fifths of them with a count of one. The ten most abundant clones make up 10% of the sample.

What the study reported, not specific to this receptor: A further reported finding was that TCR beta sequences accurately predicted the HLA-A and HLA-B alleles for most subjects in the first cohort. Assigning TCR associations to individual alleles was difficult when HLA alleles, especially DR and DQ, strongly co-occurred. In this cohort, only TCR beta chains were sequenced, and detectable features were limited by the absence of alpha or paired-chain data. In a later analysis, the rate of TCR association differed among HLA loci, with DRB1 alleles having the most associated TCRs and HLA-C alleles having the fewest. A few of the identified cytomegalovirus-associated TCR beta chains were confirmed in vitro to be specific for cytomegalovirus antigens. Correlated functional status among segregating V segments might reflect linkage disequilibrium, but an unknown experimental factor could not be ruled out. In a later analysis, HLA-associated TCR beta chains were found to be more clonally expanded and to have lower generation probabilities than equally common non-associated chains. An earlier analysis of approximately 570 of the donors showed that most TCR beta V segments appeared in productive rearrangements either about 90% or about 30% of the time, which broadly matched IMGT annotations. Most CMV-associated TCR beta chains appeared to be HLA-restricted in a later analysis, and the HLA associations seemed to be driven largely by CMV exposure. According to a later analysis, parvovirus B19, influenza, CMV and Epstein-Barr virus appeared linked to several top co-occurrence clusters. Because counts were too low, some 17 rarely observed V segments, including chromosome 9 orphons, were excluded from the earlier analysis of a few hundred of the donors. V-gene and J-gene trimming of TCR beta chains was associated with a missense DCLRE1C variant in a later genetic analysis, and the association was replicated in an independent cohort. It was suggested by the authors that the approach could potentially be generalized to other disease states and immunological phenotypes. In a later genetic analysis, fewer N-insertions in productive TCRs were reported among donors in an Asian-associated ancestry cluster than the roughly 700-donor mean. In the study, some 160 TCR beta chains were listed as associated with cytomegalovirus. Some IMGT-functional V segments, including TRBV6-2 and TRBV6-3, could not be told apart with the 87-base-pair reads, so those segments were excluded. CMV serostatus was the only immune exposure information available for the cohort. Most TCR sequences were observed very rarely across donors, whereas some public TCRs were present in many individuals. In a later analysis, some 17,000 TCR beta sequences were associated with specific HLA alleles at a false discovery rate of 0.05. Cytomegalovirus status was reported to be diagnosed by the classifier with high specificity and sensitivity in both the original and validation cohorts. A cluster of highly shared sequence variants was judged likely to be a technical artifact of the sequencing pipeline. Because some donors lacked HLA typing at each locus, the association tests relied only on the typed subset. The presence/absence analyses assumed that sequencing depth was roughly uniform across donors, and that assumption may not be true.

The CDR3 measures 14 amino acids from cysteine to phenylalanine. The only DNA kept is the CDR3, 42 bases in frame from the first base. CDR1 and CDR2 are drawn from the germline V gene: MNHEY, SVGAGI. The junction shows trimming of 2 bases on V and 4 bases on J, and the gene matches do not reach 3 bases of it. Sequencing was performed on PBMCs. The sequence was collected from a man between 40 and 49 years old in good health and CMV-seropositive. Here the chain combines TRBV6-5 and TRBJ1-2; a stretch of 8 junction bases matches TRBD1. The nucleotides are TGTGCCAGCAGTTACGGGGACAGGAGCTATGGCTACACCTTC. It translates to CASSYGDRSYGYTF.